This T cell receptor beta chain is from a study of blood T cell repertoires in COVID-19. As for the study in general: Acute-phase and convalescent COVID-19 samples originated in the United States, Italy and Spain. T cells, B-cell-depleted T cells, or PBMCs provided the cDNA or gDNA that served as material.

CDR1 and CDR2 from the germline V gene are SEHNR and FQNEAQ (reference sequence). The CDR3 loop spans 17 amino acids. V trimming: 5 bases; J trimming: 0 bases; junction bases outside the gene matches: 12. Original handling: Reference gene primer amplification yielded estimated nucleated cell counts. Profiled with immunoSEQ multiplex PCR; TCRdb holds only in-frame clones, not every one. V and J calls and clone size come straight from that table; D and trimming were deduced from the DNA. This table holds around 230,000 clones, 70% to 90% found once. This TCR was sampled from a man aged 25 to 40 who had recovered from COVID-19. The rearrangement joins TRBV7-9 to TRBJ2-7; 8 bases match TRBD2. Material: peripheral blood. The CDR3 DNA is TGTGCCAGCAGCACCCCTTATAGCGGGGCTAGCTCCTACGAGCAGTACTTC. Protein product: CASSTPYSGASSYEQYF.